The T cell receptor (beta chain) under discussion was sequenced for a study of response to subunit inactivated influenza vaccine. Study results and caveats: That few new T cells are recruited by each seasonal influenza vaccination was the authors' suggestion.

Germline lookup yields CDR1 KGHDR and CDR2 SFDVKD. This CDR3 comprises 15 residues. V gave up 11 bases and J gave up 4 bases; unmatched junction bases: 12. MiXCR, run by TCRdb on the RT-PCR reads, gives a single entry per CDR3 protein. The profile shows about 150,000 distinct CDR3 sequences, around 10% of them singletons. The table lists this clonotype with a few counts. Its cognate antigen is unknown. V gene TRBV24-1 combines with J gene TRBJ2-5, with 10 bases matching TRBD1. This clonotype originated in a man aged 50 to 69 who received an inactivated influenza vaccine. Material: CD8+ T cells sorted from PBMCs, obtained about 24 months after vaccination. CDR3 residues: CAKYRDRGPPETQYF. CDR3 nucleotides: TGTGCCAAGTACCGGGACAGGGGTCCCCCAGAGACCCAGTACTTC.